A selection of T cell receptor beta chains follows, all from one sample in a study of T-cell memory formation after mild COVID-19. MiXCR was run by TCRdb on the 5' RACE reads, yielding one entry per CDR3 protein. The repertoire holds about 290,000 distinct CDR3 sequences, with about 20% as singletons. Sequencing used PBMCs or a T cell subset sorted from them (not recorded which). The receptors originated from a young man who had mild COVID-19 (a few samples of this study predate the infection). Cell type and time point are not known. Each CDR3 is given with its conserved first and last residue. The order of the fields is clone size, J gene, V gene, D gene, CDR3 length, CDR3 protein, CDR3 DNA. D genes are given only for firm matches. Expanded clones get a size class; other rows say once, few or many, or leave the size out.

clone size: few; J gene: TRBJ1-1; V gene: TRBV12-3/TRBV12-4; D gene: TRBD1; CDR3 length: 13; CDR3 protein: CASSSTGQGLSPF; CDR3 DNA: TGTGCCAGCAGTTCGACCGGACAGGGTTTAAGCCCCTTT
clone size: many; J gene: TRBJ2-7; V gene: TRBV20-1; D gene: -; CDR3 length: 12; CDR3 protein: CSARDNLLEQYF; CDR3 DNA: TGCAGTGCTAGAGATAATTTGCTCGAGCAGTACTTC
clone size: many; J gene: TRBJ2-3; V gene: TRBV7-2; D gene: -; CDR3 length: 16; CDR3 protein: CASSLGGGAFTDTQYF; CDR3 DNA: TGTGCCAGCAGCTTAGGAGGGGGGGCATTCACAGATACGCAGTATTTT
clone size: few; J gene: TRBJ2-3; V gene: TRBV7-2; D gene: -; CDR3 length: 13; CDR3 protein: CASSQGGNRAQYF; CDR3 DNA: TGTGCCAGCTCACAGGGCGGGAATCGTGCGCAGTATTTT
clone size: few; J gene: TRBJ2-1; V gene: TRBV29-1; D gene: -; CDR3 length: 15; CDR3 protein: CSVASGFSSYNEQFF; CDR3 DNA: TGCAGCGTTGCGTCTGGCTTCAGCTCCTACAATGAGCAGTTCTTC
clone size: many; J gene: TRBJ2-1; V gene: TRBV7-3; D gene: -; CDR3 length: 15; CDR3 protein: CASSPGAGSQNPQFF; CDR3 DNA: TGTGCCAGCAGCCCGGGCGCAGGATCCCAGAACCCGCAGTTCTTC
clone size: many; J gene: TRBJ1-3; V gene: TRBV7-9; D gene: -; CDR3 length: 11; CDR3 protein: CASSQGNTIYF; CDR3 DNA: TGTGCCAGCAGCCAAGGAAACACCATATATTTT
clone size: few; J gene: TRBJ1-1; V gene: TRBV20-1; D gene: -; CDR3 length: 14; CDR3 protein: CSATRGGTNTEAFF; CDR3 DNA: TGCAGTGCTACCCGCGGGGGGACGAACACTGAAGCTTTCTTT
clone size: few; J gene: TRBJ2-5; V gene: TRBV6-5; D gene: -; CDR3 length: 13; CDR3 protein: CASTTDKLSPQYF; CDR3 DNA: TGTGCCAGCACCACAGATAAGTTGTCGCCCCAGTACTTC
clone size: -; J gene: TRBJ2-5; V gene: TRBV25-1; D gene: -; CDR3 length: 16; CDR3 protein: CASSERLGGREETQYF; CDR3 DNA: TGTGCCAGCAGTGAACGACTAGGAGGCCGGGAAGAGACCCAGTACTTC
clone size: -; J gene: TRBJ2-5; V gene: TRBV10-3; D gene: -; CDR3 length: 13; CDR3 protein: CAIMDSSRETQYF; CDR3 DNA: TGTGCCATCATGGACAGCAGTAGAGAGACCCAGTACTTC
clone size: -; J gene: TRBJ2-2; V gene: TRBV29-1; D gene: -; CDR3 length: 11; CDR3 protein: CSVRVTGELFF; CDR3 DNA: TGCAGCGTTAGGGTCACCGGGGAGCTGTTTTTT
clone size: -; J gene: TRBJ1-5; V gene: TRBV11-2; D gene: -; CDR3 length: 13; CDR3 protein: CASSSEGVGSQHF; CDR3 DNA: TGTGCCAGCAGCTCAGAAGGGGTTGGATCCCAGCATTTT
clone size: -; J gene: TRBJ2-5; V gene: TRBV4-2; D gene: -; CDR3 length: 15; CDR3 protein: CASSQAQAGEETQYF; CDR3 DNA: TGTGCCAGCAGCCAAGCCCAGGCAGGGGAAGAGACCCAGTACTTC
clone size: few; J gene: TRBJ2-4; V gene: TRBV6-2/TRBV6-3; D gene: -; CDR3 length: 14; CDR3 protein: CASSPSEGKNIQYF; CDR3 DNA: TGTGCCAGCAGTCCTTCGGAGGGCAAAAACATTCAGTACTTC
clone size: few; J gene: TRBJ2-1; V gene: TRBV7-2; D gene: TRBD2; CDR3 length: 14; CDR3 protein: CASSSGGGYREQFF; CDR3 DNA: TGTGCCAGCAGCTCGGGCGGGGGGTATAGGGAGCAGTTCTTC
clone size: -; J gene: TRBJ2-5; V gene: TRBV2; D gene: TRBD1; CDR3 length: 11; CDR3 protein: CAATGGKTQYF; CDR3 DNA: TGTGCCGCAACAGGGGGAAAGACCCAGTACTTC
clone size: few; J gene: TRBJ2-1; V gene: TRBV7-2; D gene: TRBD2; CDR3 length: 13; CDR3 protein: CATRQRIAGGQFF; CDR3 DNA: TGTGCCACCCGACAGAGAATAGCGGGTGGGCAGTTCTTC
clone size: many; J gene: TRBJ2-2; V gene: TRBV6-5; D gene: -; CDR3 length: 17; CDR3 protein: CAASGTPLEAVTGELFF; CDR3 DNA: TGTGCCGCCTCCGGGACACCCCTCGAGGCGGTCACCGGGGAGCTGTTTTTT
clone size: -; J gene: TRBJ2-5; V gene: TRBV5-1; D gene: -; CDR3 length: 15; CDR3 protein: CASSLGGAPQETQYF; CDR3 DNA: TGCGCCAGCAGCTTGGGGGGCGCACCGCAAGAGACCCAGTACTTC
clone size: few; J gene: TRBJ2-5; V gene: TRBV29-1; D gene: -; CDR3 length: 14; CDR3 protein: CSVGPTLRQETQYF; CDR3 DNA: TGCAGCGTTGGCCCCACGCTACGCCAAGAGACCCAGTACTTC
clone size: few; J gene: TRBJ2-1; V gene: TRBV4-1; D gene: -; CDR3 length: 17; CDR3 protein: CASSQGYAGGPYNEQFF; CDR3 DNA: TGCGCCAGCAGCCAAGGATACGCAGGGGGGCCCTACAATGAGCAGTTCTTC
clone size: -; J gene: TRBJ1-5; V gene: TRBV6-2/TRBV6-3; D gene: -; CDR3 length: 17; CDR3 protein: CASSRPLGTGPNQPQHF; CDR3 DNA: TGTGCCAGCAGCCGGCCCCTCGGGACCGGACCCAATCAGCCCCAGCATTTT
clone size: few; J gene: TRBJ1-2; V gene: TRBV5-1; D gene: -; CDR3 length: 15; CDR3 protein: CASSLGQQANYGYTF; CDR3 DNA: TGCGCCAGCAGCTTAGGACAGCAAGCTAACTATGGCTACACCTTC
clone size: many; J gene: TRBJ2-1; V gene: TRBV6-5; D gene: TRBD2; CDR3 length: 17; CDR3 protein: CASSPGGAAASYNEQFF; CDR3 DNA: TGTGCCAGCAGCCCCGGGGGGGCGGCGGCTTCCTACAATGAGCAGTTCTTC
clone size: -; J gene: TRBJ2-3; V gene: TRBV6-1; D gene: -; CDR3 length: 16; CDR3 protein: CASSERARGATDTQYF; CDR3 DNA: TGTGCCAGCAGTGAACGCGCCAGGGGGGCCACAGATACGCAGTATTTT
clone size: -; J gene: TRBJ1-5; V gene: TRBV15; D gene: TRBD1; CDR3 length: 15; CDR3 protein: CATSAGTGRHQPQHF; CDR3 DNA: TGTGCCACCAGTGCCGGGACAGGACGGCATCAGCCCCAGCATTTT
clone size: -; J gene: TRBJ1-1; V gene: TRBV4-2; D gene: -; CDR3 length: 12; CDR3 protein: CASSQVATRSHF; CDR3 DNA: TGTGCCAGCAGCCAAGTGGCGACGCGGTCCCATTTT
clone size: many; J gene: TRBJ2-5; V gene: TRBV4-1; D gene: TRBD1; CDR3 length: 16; CDR3 protein: CASSHGDRANQETQYF; CDR3 DNA: TGCGCCAGCAGCCATGGGGACAGAGCTAACCAAGAGACCCAGTACTTC
clone size: once; J gene: TRBJ1-5; V gene: TRBV28; D gene: -; CDR3 length: 12; CDR3 protein: CASSLGHQPKHF; CDR3 DNA: TGTGCCAGCAGTTTAGGACATCAGCCCAAGCATTTT
clone size: -; J gene: TRBJ2-3; V gene: TRBV7-9; D gene: -; CDR3 length: 12; CDR3 protein: CASSSRLEELYF; CDR3 DNA: TGTGCCAGCAGCTCCCGACTAGAAGAACTGTATTTT
clone size: once; J gene: TRBJ1-4; V gene: TRBV20-1; D gene: -; CDR3 length: 15; CDR3 protein: CSARRGGAFNEKLFF; CDR3 DNA: TGCAGTGCTAGGAGGGGGGGGGCCTTTAATGAAAAACTGTTTTTT
clone size: -; J gene: TRBJ2-7; V gene: TRBV5-1; D gene: -; CDR3 length: 14; CDR3 protein: CASSRDRGLRWQYF; CDR3 DNA: TGCGCCAGCAGCCGGGACCGCGGCTTGAGATGGCAGTACTTC
clone size: -; J gene: TRBJ2-5; V gene: TRBV7-9; D gene: -; CDR3 length: 13; CDR3 protein: CASSLPLRETQYF; CDR3 DNA: TGTGCCAGCAGCCTTCCGCTACGGGAGACCCAGTACTTC
clone size: -; J gene: TRBJ1-2; V gene: TRBV6-5; D gene: -; CDR3 length: 14; CDR3 protein: CASSATGSWYGYTF; CDR3 DNA: TGTGCCAGCAGCGCGACCGGGAGCTGGTATGGCTACACCTTC
clone size: few; J gene: TRBJ1-1; V gene: TRBV7-3; D gene: -; CDR3 length: 15; CDR3 protein: CASSLYPLERTEAFF; CDR3 DNA: TGTGCCAGCAGCTTATACCCCCTAGAGCGCACTGAAGCTTTCTTT
clone size: few; J gene: TRBJ2-1; V gene: TRBV11-2; D gene: -; CDR3 length: 14; CDR3 protein: CASSLVRGMSEQFF; CDR3 DNA: TGTGCCAGCAGCTTAGTGAGGGGGATGAGCGAGCAGTTCTTC
clone size: -; J gene: TRBJ2-1; V gene: TRBV4-1; D gene: -; CDR3 length: 14; CDR3 protein: CASSQGLPYNEQFF; CDR3 DNA: TGCGCCAGCAGCCAAGGGCTTCCCTACAATGAGCAGTTCTTC
clone size: few; J gene: TRBJ2-5; V gene: TRBV11-2; D gene: TRBD2; CDR3 length: 14; CDR3 protein: CASSRSGPEETQYF; CDR3 DNA: TGTGCCAGCAGCCGTAGCGGGCCTGAAGAGACCCAGTACTTC
clone size: -; J gene: TRBJ2-3; V gene: TRBV6-5; D gene: TRBD1; CDR3 length: 16; CDR3 protein: CASSGTGGARGDTQYF; CDR3 DNA: TGTGCCAGCAGTGGAACAGGGGGCGCCCGAGGGGATACGCAGTATTTT
clone size: few; J gene: TRBJ2-1; V gene: TRBV5-1; D gene: TRBD1; CDR3 length: 15; CDR3 protein: CASSPGTGMYNEQFF; CDR3 DNA: TGCGCCAGCAGCCCTGGGACAGGGATGTACAATGAGCAGTTCTTC
clone size: -; J gene: TRBJ2-1; V gene: TRBV20-1; D gene: -; CDR3 length: 11; CDR3 protein: CSARFVNEQFF; CDR3 DNA: TGCAGTGCTAGATTTGTCAATGAGCAGTTCTTC
clone size: -; J gene: TRBJ1-4; V gene: TRBV7-2; D gene: -; CDR3 length: 15; CDR3 protein: CASSLRSTVNEKLFF; CDR3 DNA: TGTGCCAGCAGCTTGAGGTCTACTGTAAATGAAAAACTGTTTTTT
clone size: -; J gene: TRBJ2-3; V gene: TRBV16; D gene: -; CDR3 length: 13; CDR3 protein: CASSPTRTDTQYF; CDR3 DNA: TGTGCCAGCAGCCCGACTAGGACAGATACGCAGTATTTT
clone size: -; J gene: TRBJ2-1; V gene: TRBV7-9; D gene: -; CDR3 length: 15; CDR3 protein: CASSFGRARYNEQFF; CDR3 DNA: TGTGCCAGCAGCTTTGGGCGGGCTAGATACAATGAGCAGTTCTTC
clone size: -; J gene: TRBJ1-1; V gene: TRBV5-1; D gene: -; CDR3 length: 15; CDR3 protein: CASSLAAGSYPEAFF; CDR3 DNA: TGCGCCAGCAGCTTGGCCGCAGGGAGTTACCCTGAAGCTTTCTTT
clone size: -; J gene: TRBJ2-3; V gene: TRBV7-2; D gene: -; CDR3 length: 19; CDR3 protein: CASSLFLSSAGAYTDTQYF; CDR3 DNA: TGTGCCAGCAGCTTATTCTTGAGTTCTGCGGGGGCTTACACAGATACGCAGTATTTT
clone size: -; J gene: TRBJ2-7; V gene: TRBV5-4; D gene: TRBD1; CDR3 length: 13; CDR3 protein: CASSIRDSYEQYF; CDR3 DNA: TGTGCCAGCAGCATCCGGGACAGCTACGAGCAGTACTTC
clone size: few; J gene: TRBJ2-1; V gene: TRBV6-6; D gene: -; CDR3 length: 15; CDR3 protein: CASSSPVSSYNEQFF; CDR3 DNA: TGTGCCAGCAGTTCCCCAGTCAGCTCCTACAATGAGCAGTTCTTC
clone size: -; J gene: TRBJ1-2; V gene: TRBV6-5; D gene: TRBD1; CDR3 length: 14; CDR3 protein: CASSYSIGGTGYTF; CDR3 DNA: TGTGCCAGCAGTTACTCGATAGGGGGCACTGGCTACACCTTC
clone size: once; J gene: TRBJ2-1; V gene: TRBV12-5; D gene: TRBD1; CDR3 length: 14; CDR3 protein: CASGSRDRDVAQFF; CDR3 DNA: TGTGCTAGTGGCTCCCGGGACAGGGATGTTGCGCAGTTCTTC
clone size: -; J gene: TRBJ2-2; V gene: TRBV19; D gene: -; CDR3 length: 12; CDR3 protein: CASSMTAGELFF; CDR3 DNA: TGTGCCAGTAGTATGACGGCCGGGGAGCTGTTTTTT
clone size: few; J gene: TRBJ2-1; V gene: TRBV21-1; D gene: -; CDR3 length: 15; CDR3 protein: CASSKQGESYDEQFF; CDR3 DNA: TGTGCCAGCAGCAAACAGGGGGAGAGTTATGATGAGCAGTTCTTC
clone size: few; J gene: TRBJ1-6; V gene: TRBV4-3; D gene: TRBD1; CDR3 length: 16; CDR3 protein: CASSQRTGAHKSPLHF; CDR3 DNA: TGCGCCAGCAGCCAACGGACAGGGGCGCATAAGTCACCCCTCCACTTT
clone size: few; J gene: TRBJ2-7; V gene: TRBV7-9; D gene: -; CDR3 length: 15; CDR3 protein: CASSFSGGGSYEQYF; CDR3 DNA: TGTGCCAGCAGTTTCTCCGGGGGTGGCTCCTACGAGCAGTACTTC
clone size: -; J gene: TRBJ2-6; V gene: TRBV18; D gene: -; CDR3 length: 15; CDR3 protein: CASLTRRSGANVLTF; CDR3 DNA: TGTGCCAGCTTGACGCGACGCTCTGGGGCCAACGTCCTGACTTTC
clone size: few; J gene: TRBJ1-6; V gene: TRBV7-3; D gene: TRBD1; CDR3 length: 14; CDR3 protein: CASSWGTVASPLHF; CDR3 DNA: TGTGCCAGCAGCTGGGGGACAGTCGCTTCACCCCTCCACTTT